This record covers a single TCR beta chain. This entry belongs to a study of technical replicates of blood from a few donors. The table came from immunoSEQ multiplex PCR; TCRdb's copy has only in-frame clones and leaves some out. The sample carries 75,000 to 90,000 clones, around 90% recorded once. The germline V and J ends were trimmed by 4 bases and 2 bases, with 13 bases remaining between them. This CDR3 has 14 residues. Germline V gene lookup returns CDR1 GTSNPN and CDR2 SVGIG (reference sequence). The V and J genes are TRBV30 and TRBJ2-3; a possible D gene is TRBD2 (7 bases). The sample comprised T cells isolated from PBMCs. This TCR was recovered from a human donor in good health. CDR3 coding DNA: TGTGCCTGGACGGGCGGGGGCCTCACAGATACGCAGTATTTT. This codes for CAWTGGGLTDTQYF.